These 20 T cell receptor beta chains came from one sample sequenced in a study of blood T cell repertoires in COVID-19. Assay used: immunoSEQ multiplex PCR; TCRdb lists only in-frame clones, some missing. The table records approximately 190,000 clones, about four fifths of them present only once. Sequencing was carried out using peripheral blood. These receptors originate from a middle-aged woman with acute or convalescent COVID-19.

The V call is TRBV28, the J call TRBJ2-1; 9 positions agree with TRBD1. The CDR3 sequence is 14 residues long. The trim removed 5 bases at V and 7 bases at J, leaving 6 bases unmatched. Germline V CDR1 and CDR2: MDHEN, SYDVKM. This CDR3 is CASSPYRGRNEQFF. CDR3 bases: TGTGCCAGCAGTCCCTACAGGGGGCGTAATGAGCAGTTCTTC.

Written as DNA, the CDR3 is TGTGCCTCCATTTACTCGAACACCGGGGAGCTGTTTTTT. Its protein product is CASIYSNTGELFF. V is TRBV19 and J is TRBJ2-2; no firm D call. There are 13 residues in the CDR3. V lost 11 bases and J lost 0, with 10 bases in between. Per the germline V gene, CDR1 is LNHDA and CDR2 is SQIVND (reference sequence).

Details on this clone: Other DNA variants within this sample encode the same CDR3. The chain couples TRBV28 to TRBJ1-5, with D tentatively TRBD1 (5 bases). The CDR3 totals 14 residues. V was clipped by 6 bases and J by 0 bases, with 9 bases between them. Germline CDR1 is MDHEN and CDR2 is SYDVKM. CDR3: CASSLDSSNQPQHF. The DNA for the CDR3 is TGTGCCAGCAGCCTAGACAGTAGCAATCAGCCCCAGCATTTT.

The CDR3: CASSQAQGAADTQYF. The CDR3, as DNA: TGCGCCAGCAGCCAAGCACAGGGGGCCGCAGATACGCAGTATTTT. The V call is TRBV4-1, the J call TRBJ2-3; 9 nucleotides agree with TRBD1. Germline-derived CDR1 and CDR2 are MGHRA and YSYEKL. Losses at the gene ends were 1 base for V and 4 bases for J; bases not matched to a gene: 3. This CDR3 contains 15 residues.

This sequence joins TRBV12-3 or TRBV12-4 and TRBJ1-2; D not certain. Trimming took off 4 bases at V and 7 bases at J, with 7 bases between the two ends. The CDR3 has 11 amino acids. CDR3 DNA: TGTGCCAGCAGTTGGGAGGGTGGCTACACCTTC. Residues: CASSWEGGYTF.

J is TRBJ2-2 and V is TRBV2; 9 bases fit TRBD2. The germline gives CDR1 SNHLY, CDR2 FYNNEI. The length of the CDR3 is 16 residues. J lost 5 bases, V lost 4 bases, and 8 bases had no gene match. CDR3 in DNA: TGTGCCAGCAGTGTTAGTAGCGGGAGAGGGACCGGGGAGCTGTTTTTT. Translating it yields CASSVSSGRGTGELFF.

The rearrangement joins TRBV9 to TRBJ1-6, with D maybe TRBD1 (5 bases). Trimming stripped 4 bases from V and 6 bases from J, with 17 bases between. Germline values: CDR1 SGDLS, CDR2 YYNGEE. The CDR3 length is 16 residues. The CDR3 DNA sequence: TGTGCCAGCAGCCCAGCCTCCAGGGTGGCTAATTCACCCCTCCACTTT. This codes for CASSPASRVANSPLHF.

This rearrangement joins TRBV18 to TRBJ1-1, with D possibly being TRBD1 (6 bases). The CDR3 covers 17 residues. The germline V gene has CDR1 KGHSH and CDR2 LQKENI. The ends were cut back, 1 base at V and 2 bases at J, with 17 bases in the middle. CDR3 sequence reads: CASSPQPLTGTNTEAFF. The CDR3 nucleotides are TGTGCCAGCTCACCACAACCCCTGACAGGCACTAACACTGAAGCTTTCTTT.

The chain uses TRBV29-1 and TRBJ2-7, with 14 bases fitting TRBD2. Germline trimming cut 6 bases from V and 5 bases from J; bases unmatched to any gene: 6. Germline loops: CDR1 SQVTM, CDR2 ANQGSEA. The CDR3 is 14 amino acids. CDR3 sequence reads: CSVRKGLAGDEQYF. The DNA for the CDR3 is TGCAGCGTCCGGAAGGGACTAGCGGGAGACGAGCAGTACTTC.

The chain couples TRBV7-9 to TRBJ1-3; D remains ambiguous. CDR1 SEHNR and CDR2 FQNEAQ come from the germline V gene (reference sequence). CDR3 size: 14 residues. Trimming stripped 3 bases from V and 4 bases from J, with 10 bases between. CDR3 nucleotide sequence: TGTGCCAGCAGCTTGCCTGGTGCGGGAAACACCATATATTTT. It encodes CASSLPGAGNTIYF.

The J gene is TRBJ2-2, the V gene TRBV15; a weak D match, TRBD2 (6 bases). The CDR3 length is 17 residues. The germline V gene encodes CDR1 LNHNV and CDR2 YYDKDF (reference sequence). V lost 1 base to trimming and J lost 0 bases, with 12 bases between them. CDR3: CATSRGPAGTNTGELFF. DNA of the CDR3: TGTGCCACCAGCAGAGGTCCGGCGGGGACGAACACCGGGGAGCTGTTTTTT. The entire variable domain, with the rest obtained from reference TRBV15 and TRBJ2-2, is as follows: DAMVIQNPRYQVTQFGKPVTLSCSQTLNHNVMYWYQQKSSQAPKLLFHYYDKDFNNEADTPDNFQSRRPNTSFCFLDIRSPGLGDTAMYLCATSRGPAGTNTGELFFGEGSRLTVL.

This chain connects TRBV18 to TRBJ1-1; D might be TRBD1 (6 bases). Germline-derived CDR1 and CDR2 are KGHSH and LQKENI. V was clipped by 6 bases and J by 1 base, with 9 bases between them. The CDR3 has 13 residues. The CDR3 DNA follows: TGTGCCAGCTCCCAGGGGCCGAACACTGAAGCTTTCTTT. Its protein product is CASSQGPNTEAFF.

The rearrangement uses TRBV5-1 and TRBJ1-2, with 7 bases matching TRBD1. V shed 4 bases, J shed 4 bases, and the junction held 7 bases outside the gene matches. The CDR3 is 14 amino acids. CDR1 is SGHRS and CDR2 is YFSETQ in the germline V gene. The CDR3 is CASSGMGQFYGYTF. The CDR3 coding sequence is TGCGCCAGCAGCGGAATGGGACAGTTCTATGGCTACACCTTC.

Remarks on this clone: Its ends do not fully match the called genes, so a read error is possible. The genes are TRBV7-9 and TRBJ2-1; perhaps TRBD2 as D (6 bases). The CDR3 contains 13 residues. Germline CDR1 is SEHNR and CDR2 is FQNEAQ (reference sequence). CDR3 amino acids: CASSPPVVAAKLF. The CDR3 DNA is TGTGCCAGCAGCCCGCCCGTTGTAGCGGCCAAGCTCTTC. The full variable domain, rest sourced from reference TRBV7-9 and TRBJ2-1, is DTGVSQNPRHKITKRGQNVTFRCDPISEHNRLYWYRQTLGQGPEFLTYFQNEAQLEKSRLLSDRFSAERPKGSFSTLEIQRTEQGDSAMYLCASSPPVVAAKLFGPGTRLTVL.

The rearrangement uses TRBV4-1 and TRBJ1-1, with D possibly being TRBD1 (6 bases). The germline gives CDR1 MGHRA, CDR2 YSYEKL. CDR3 length: 13 amino acids. The ends were cut back, 4 bases at V and 4 bases at J, with 10 bases in the middle. The chain's CDR3 is CASSLGQFTEAFF. CDR3 DNA: TGCGCCAGCAGCCTTGGACAGTTCACTGAAGCTTTCTTT.

This clone was recorded once. V gene TRBV4-1 combines with J gene TRBJ2-5; 9 nucleotides align to TRBD1. J was trimmed by 1 base and V by 2 bases; bases with no gene match: 5. The CDR3 totals 16 residues. CDR1 is MGHRA, CDR2 YSYEKL, per germline. As DNA, the CDR3 is TGCGCCAGCAGCCAAACTGAGACAGGGGGCCAAGAGACCCAGTACTTC. Protein product: CASSQTETGGQETQYF.

This chain uses TRBV19 with TRBJ1-2; perhaps TRBD1 as D (5 bases). V lost 0 bases and J lost 5, with 13 bases in between. Germline-derived CDR1 and CDR2 are LNHDA and SQIVND (reference sequence). The CDR3 loop spans 15 amino acids. The CDR3 loop is CASSIDSQAIYGYTF. The CDR3 DNA follows: TGTGCCAGTAGTATAGATTCACAGGCGATATATGGCTACACCTTC.

This chain connects TRBV27 to TRBJ1-5, with no clear D. The ends were cut back, 6 bases at V and 3 bases at J, with 18 bases in the middle. The germline V gene encodes CDR1 MNHEY and CDR2 SMNVEV (reference sequence). The CDR3 loop spans 16 amino acids. CDR3 residues: CASSPSGGSINQPQHF. CDR3 nucleotide sequence: TGTGCCAGCAGCCCTTCAGGTGGCAGCATCAATCAGCCCCAGCATTTT.

This clone was detected once. The gene calls are TRBV5-6 and TRBJ2-1; D is possibly TRBD1 (5 bases). The CDR3 consists of 12 residues. Germline values: CDR1 SGHDT, CDR2 YYEEEE. Trimming pared 4 bases from V and 9 bases from J, leaving 11 bases between. The CDR3 DNA sequence: TGTGCCAGCAGCATACGCGACAGTGAGCAGTTCTTC. Residues: CASSIRDSEQFF.

This clone was counted only a few times. This chain joins TRBV27 and TRBJ2-3; D not resolved. The CDR3 runs 14 residues. The germline gives CDR1 MNHEY, CDR2 SMNVEV (reference sequence). V was cut by 0 bases and J by 3 bases, with 7 bases left in between. CDR3 residues: CASSLSTVTDTQYF. The DNA for the CDR3 is TGTGCCAGCAGTTTATCCACAGTGACAGATACGCAGTATTTT.